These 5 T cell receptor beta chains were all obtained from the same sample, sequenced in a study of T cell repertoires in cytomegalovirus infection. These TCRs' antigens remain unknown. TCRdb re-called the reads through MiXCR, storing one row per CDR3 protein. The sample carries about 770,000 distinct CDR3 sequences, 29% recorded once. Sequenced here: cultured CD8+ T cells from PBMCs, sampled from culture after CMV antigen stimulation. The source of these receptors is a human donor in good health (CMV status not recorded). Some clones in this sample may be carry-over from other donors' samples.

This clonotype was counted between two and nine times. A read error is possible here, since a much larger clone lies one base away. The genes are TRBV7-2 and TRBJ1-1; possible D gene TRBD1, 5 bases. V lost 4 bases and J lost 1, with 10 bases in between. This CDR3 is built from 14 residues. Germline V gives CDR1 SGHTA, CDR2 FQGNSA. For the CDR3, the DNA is TGTGCCAGCAGCTCGGGACGGCCGAACACTGAAGCTTTCTTT. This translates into CASSSGRPNTEAFF. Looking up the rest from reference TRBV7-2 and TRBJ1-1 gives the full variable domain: GAGVSQSPSNKVTEKGKDVELRCDPISGHTALYWYRQSLGQGLEFLIYFQGNSAPDKSGLPSDRFSAERTGGSVSTLTIQRTQQEDSAVYLCASSSGRPNTEAFFGQGTRLTVV.

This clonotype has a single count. CDR3 sequence: CASSPGGAVTDTQYF. DNA of the CDR3: TGTGCCAGCAGCCCCGGGGGGGCGGTAACAGATACGCAGTATTTT. V and J are TRBV7-6 and TRBJ2-3; TRBD2 matches at 8 bases. CDR1 and CDR2 (germline): SGHVS, FNYEAQ. V lost 5 bases, J lost 3 bases, and 7 bases stayed unmatched. This CDR3 region has 15 residues.

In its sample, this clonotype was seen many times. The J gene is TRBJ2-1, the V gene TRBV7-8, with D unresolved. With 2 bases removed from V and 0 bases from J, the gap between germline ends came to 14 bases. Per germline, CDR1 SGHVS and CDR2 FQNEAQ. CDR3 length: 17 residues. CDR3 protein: CASSLYHRASSYNEQFF. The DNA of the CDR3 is TGTGCCAGCAGCTTATATCACCGTGCCAGCTCCTACAATGAGCAGTTCTTC.

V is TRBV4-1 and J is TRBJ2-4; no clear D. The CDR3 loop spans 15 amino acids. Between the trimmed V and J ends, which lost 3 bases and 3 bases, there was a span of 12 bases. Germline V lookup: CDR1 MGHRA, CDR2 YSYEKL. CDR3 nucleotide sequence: TGCGCCAGCAGCCATCCCCGGACCGACAAAAACATTCAGTACTTC. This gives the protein CASSHPRTDKNIQYF.

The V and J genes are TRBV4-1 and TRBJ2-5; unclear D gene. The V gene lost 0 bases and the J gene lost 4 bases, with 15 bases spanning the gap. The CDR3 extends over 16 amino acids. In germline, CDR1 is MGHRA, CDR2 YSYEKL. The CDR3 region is CASSQDGTRPSETQYF. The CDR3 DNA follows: TGCGCCAGCAGCCAAGATGGTACAAGACCTTCAGAGACCCAGTACTTC.